The 16 T cell receptor beta chains presented below share a single source sample, sequenced in a study of cytomegalovirus exposure and HLA in healthy donors. Amplification used 60 Vbeta primers and 13 Jbeta primers. Method: immunoSEQ multiplex PCR; TCRdb's copy keeps in-frame clones and lacks some. The sample gives tens of thousands of clones, 60% to 80% of which show up once; over 12% is in the top ten. Sequencing was performed on PBMCs. The receptors derive from a woman between 45 and 60 years old in good health and CMV-seropositive.

This clone was detected a few times. The V gene is TRBV27, the J gene TRBJ2-7, with 11 bases matching TRBD2. Losses at the gene ends were 5 bases for V and 5 bases for J; bases not matched to a gene: 11. Per germline, CDR1 MNHEY and CDR2 SMNVEV (reference sequence). The CDR3 contains 16 residues. As DNA, the CDR3 is TGTGCCAGCAGTCGACCGCCGGCTAGCGGGGGGCACGAGCAGTACTTC. Protein: CASSRPPASGGHEQYF.

This clone was found a few times. CDR3 sequence reads: CASSRTGSNQPQHF. DNA of the CDR3: TGTGCCAGCAGCCGCACAGGGAGCAATCAGCCCCAGCATTTT. The chain uses TRBV5-6 and TRBJ1-5; D perhaps matches TRBD1 (6 bases). The CDR3 spans 14 residues. The V gene lost 4 bases and the J gene lost 1 base, with 9 bases spanning the gap. Germline V CDR1 and CDR2: SGHDT, YYEEEE.

The chain recombines TRBV30 with TRBJ2-5; TRBD2 matches at 13 bases. J was trimmed by 3 bases and V by 0 bases; bases with no gene match: 4. This CDR3 contains 16 residues. Germline V gene data show CDR1 as GTSNPN and CDR2 as SVGIG (reference sequence). The CDR3 DNA reads TGTGCCTGGAGTGTCGGACTAGCGGGAGCCAAAGAGACCCAGTACTTC. Translated: CAWSVGLAGAKETQYF. The full variable domain, completed using reference TRBV30 and TRBJ2-5, is SQTIHQWPATLVQPVGSPLSLECTVEGTSNPNLYWYRQAAGRGLQLLFYSVGIGQISSEVPQNLSASRPQDRQFILSSKKLLLSDSGFYLCAWSVGLAGAKETQYFGPGTRLLVL.

The rearrangement uses TRBV23-1 and TRBJ2-7; D may be TRBD1 (6 bases). TRBV23-1 is noted as an ORF with a role that remains uncertain. CDR3 size: 11 residues. Trimming pared 7 bases from V and 5 bases from J, leaving 9 bases between. The CDR3 sequence: CASTRTDEQYF. In DNA, the CDR3 is TGCGCCAGCACCAGGACAGACGAGCAGTACTTC.

This clone is a singleton in its sample. Here the CDR3 DNA reads TGCGCCAGCAAGGGCACTAGCGGGCGAGATACGCAGTATTTT. This codes for CASKGTSGRDTQYF. This rearrangement joins TRBV4-1 to TRBJ2-3; 9 positions agree with TRBD2. This CDR3 is built from 14 residues. After removal of 7 bases from V and 5 bases from J, the junction contained 7 bases not matched to a gene. The germline V gene encodes CDR1 MGHRA and CDR2 YSYEKL.

V gene TRBV11-2 combines with J gene TRBJ2-1; TRBD2 agrees at 11 bases. Germline-derived CDR1 and CDR2 are SGHAT and FQNNGV. The CDR3 has 17 residues. V gave up 5 bases and J gave up 7 bases; unmatched junction bases: 13. DNA for the CDR3: TGTGCCAGCAGCCATCCCTCCCTAGCGGGAGGAGGTAATGAGCAGTTCTTC. It is translated as CASSHPSLAGGGNEQFF.

This clone was detected a few times. The gene calls are TRBV28 and TRBJ1-1; 8 positions match TRBD1. The ends lost 5 bases at V and 9 bases at J; junction bases unmatched: 11. CDR3 length equals 14 residues. Germline CDR1 is MDHEN and CDR2 is SYDVKM. CDR3 residues: CASSEPGQVVQAFF. The CDR3 region has the DNA TGTGCCAGCAGTGAACCGGGACAGGTTGTTCAAGCTTTCTTT.

This chain links TRBV4-3 with TRBJ1-1, with TRBD1 as a possible D gene (6 bases). The CDR3 sequence is 16 residues long. The V gene lost 0 bases and the J gene lost 5 bases, with 16 bases spanning the gap. In germline, CDR1 is LGHNA, CDR2 YSLEER. DNA for the CDR3: TGCGCCAGCAGCCAAGATTGGGAACAGGGTGTGACTGAAGCTTTCTTT. This encodes CASSQDWEQGVTEAFF.

The J gene is TRBJ2-1, the V gene TRBV7-9, with D possibly TRBD1 on 5 matching bases. Germline V gene data show CDR1 as SEHNR and CDR2 as FQNEAQ (reference sequence). The V gene lost 5 bases and the J gene lost 0 bases, with 8 bases spanning the gap. The CDR3 extends over 14 amino acids. The CDR3 DNA reads as TGTGCCAGCAGCAGGGGAAACTCCTACAATGAGCAGTTCTTC. Amino acids: CASSRGNSYNEQFF.

The chain links TRBV14 to TRBJ2-1; tentative D call: TRBD2 (6 bases). Trimming stripped 2 bases from V and 9 bases from J, with 17 bases between. The CDR3 has 15 amino acids. CDR1 and CDR2 from the germline V gene are SGHDN and FVKESK. CDR3 nucleotide sequence: TGTGCCAGCAGCCAATTAAGCGGCGGGATTGGTGAGCAGTTCTTC. Protein: CASSQLSGGIGEQFF.

A few counts support this clone. The rearrangement joins TRBV19 to TRBJ1-1; D is unresolved. With 0 bases removed from V and 2 bases from J, the gap between germline ends came to 10 bases. Looked up from germline, CDR1 is LNHDA and CDR2 is SQIVND (reference sequence). CDR3 length equals 15 residues. CDR3 coding DNA: TGTGCCAGTAGTATAGACCTAGGTGATAACACTGAAGCTTTCTTT. It encodes CASSIDLGDNTEAFF.

The J gene is TRBJ1-2, the V gene TRBV28; 7 nucleotides line up with TRBD1. Trimming removed 5 bases from V and 1 base from J; junction bases left unmatched: 10. CDR1 and CDR2 from the germline V gene are MDHEN and SYDVKM. There are 16 residues in the CDR3. CDR3: CASSRPWTGVNYGYTF. The CDR3 nucleotides read TGTGCCAGCAGTCGTCCGTGGACAGGCGTTAACTATGGCTACACCTTC.

V is TRBV7-9 and J is TRBJ2-7; 7 bases align to TRBD1. This CDR3 comprises 14 residues. The germline gives CDR1 SEHNR, CDR2 FQNEAQ (reference sequence). J lost 3 bases, V lost 1 base, and 3 bases had no gene match. The CDR3 DNA reads as TGTGCCAGCAGCTTAGTGGACAGGAACTACGAGCAGTACTTC. This gives the protein CASSLVDRNYEQYF. Using reference TRBV7-9 and TRBJ2-7 for the parts outside the CDR3, the full variable domain is DTGVSQNPRHKITKRGQNVTFRCDPISEHNRLYWYRQTLGQGPEFLTYFQNEAQLEKSRLLSDRFSAERPKGSFSTLEIQRTEQGDSAMYLCASSLVDRNYEQYFGPGTRLTVT.

The J gene is TRBJ2-1, the V gene TRBV10-3, with D possibly TRBD2 on 5 matching bases. CDR3 length equals 12 residues. The germline V gene encodes CDR1 ENHRY and CDR2 SYGVKD. V lost 6 bases to trimming and J lost 7 bases, with 10 bases between them. The CDR3 region is CAISDSGNEQFF. CDR3 bases: TGTGCCATCAGCGACTCGGGAAATGAGCAGTTCTTC.

This chain uses TRBV14 with TRBJ2-1; 7 positions agree with TRBD2. The CDR3 has 15 residues. V lost 1 base, J lost 6 bases, and 6 bases stayed unmatched. Germline V gene lookup returns CDR1 SGHDN and CDR2 FVKESK. CDR3 residues: CASSQGASGGNEQFF. DNA for the CDR3: TGTGCCAGCAGCCAAGGTGCTAGCGGAGGCAATGAGCAGTTCTTC.

Only a few counts were recorded for this clone. This chain joins TRBV6-5 and TRBJ1-2, with D hard to call. CDR3 size: 15 residues. Germline V gives CDR1 MNHEY, CDR2 SVGAGI. V was shortened by 6 bases and J by 3 bases, with 17 bases between the two germline ends. The CDR3 DNA reads as TGTGCCAGCAGCCCGGAGGAGGCGCGGGACTATGGCTACACCTTC. Encoded protein: CASSPEEARDYGYTF.